This T cell receptor (beta chain) was captured by sequencing in a study of T cells in Graves' hyperthyroidism and ophthalmopathy. Study-level points and caveats: A model of 13 V-J pairs discriminated ophthalmopathy from stable hyperthyroidism.

What was amplified from RNA transcripts were TCR beta CDR3 regions. First-round RT-PCR of the TCR CDR3 relied on the HTBI primer set. A single record per CDR3 protein comes from TCRdb applying MiXCR to the multiplex PCR reads. The sample includes about 840,000 distinct CDR3 sequences, roughly 37% of them seen just once. This CDR3 spans 14 amino acids. Trimming left V 0 bases short and J 4 bases short, with 10 bases between. CDR1 is SGDLS and CDR2 is YYNGEE in the germline V gene. This clonotype occurred many times. What it binds is not known. The chain combines TRBV9 with TRBJ1-2; TRBD1 is a possible D gene (5 bases). The source material was blood. This TCR was sampled from a man aged 18 to 30 with Graves' hyperthyroidism. CDR3 bases: TGTGCCAGCAGCGTAGAGGGGTTTCTCTATGGCTACACCTTC. Amino acid sequence: CASSVEGFLYGYTF.